The rows below give T cell receptor beta chains drawn from one sample of a study of neurological immune-mediated disorders. TCRdb re-derived calls from the 5' RACE reads in MiXCR, one entry per CDR3 protein. The table records tens of thousands of distinct CDR3 sequences, about 9.9% of them present only once. The sequencing input was CD4+ T cells from blood. These TCRs come from a woman aged 25 to 45 with HTLV-1-associated myelopathy (HAM/TSP). The CDR3 runs from the conserved cysteine through the conserved F or W. Fields, in order: D gene, clone size, J gene, V gene, CDR3 DNA, CDR3 protein. A D gene is named only where the DNA matches it firmly. Size tells how often a clone was seen (once, few, many) or the class of an expanded clone, and some rows leave it out.

TRBD1 many TRBJ2-2 TRBV7-7 TGTGCCAGCAGCGCAGGGACAGGGGTTAACACCGGGGAGCTGTTTTTT CASSAGTGVNTGELFF
. many TRBJ2-7 TRBV6-1 TGTGCCAGCAGTGCCGACACTTTCGCCCTCTACGAGCAGTACTTC CASSADTFALYEQYF
. many TRBJ1-2 TRBV5-1 TGCGCCAGCAGCTTGTCAGCGGTCTATGGCTACACCTTC CASSLSAVYGYTF
. many TRBJ2-1 TRBV7-8 TGTGCCAGCAGCTTAGAGGGCAGGGTCTCCTACAATGAGCAGTTCTTC CASSLEGRVSYNEQFF
. many TRBJ2-2 TRBV5-5 TGTGCCAGCGCGGGGACGAACACCGGGGAGCTGTTTTTT CASAGTNTGELFF
. many TRBJ2-7 TRBV20-1 TGCAGTGCTAGTCCGCGGCCCTACGAGCAGTACTTC CSASPRPYEQYF
. many TRBJ1-1 TRBV3-1 TGTGCCAGCAGCCAAGCTGGGACGGAAAACACTGAAGCTTTCTTT CASSQAGTENTEAFF
. many TRBJ2-3 TRBV5-1 TGCGCCAGCAGCTTCGGCGGTCTCACAGATACGCAGTATTTT CASSFGGLTDTQYF
TRBD1 few TRBJ2-3 TRBV9 TGTGCCAGCAGCGTATCGGGACAGGGCGCAGATACGCAGTATTTT CASSVSGQGADTQYF
. many TRBJ1-1 TRBV6-1 TGTGCCAGCAGTGAAGCTCCGGGACGGATCATGAACACTGAAGCTTTCTTT CASSEAPGRIMNTEAFF
. many TRBJ2-1 TRBV7-2 TGTGCCAGCAGCTTAGGGGTGGTGTCGTACAATGAGCAGTTCTTC CASSLGVVSYNEQFF
TRBD2 many TRBJ2-1 TRBV7-8 TGTGCCAGCAGCCTCCAGCGGGGGTCCTACAATGAGCAGTTCTTC CASSLQRGSYNEQFF
. . TRBJ2-1 TRBV20-1 TGCAGTGCTAGTGCGGGGTGGTACAATGAGCAGTTCTTC CSASAGWYNEQFF
TRBD1 many TRBJ1-5 TRBV7-8 TGTGCCAGCAGCTCCGGGACAGAGGGCTTTTATAGCAATCAGCCCCAGCATTTT CASSSGTEGFYSNQPQHF
TRBD1 . TRBJ2-2 TRBV20-1 TGCAGTGTAAGACAGGGGGCCGGGGAGCTGTTTTTT CSVRQGAGELFF
. many TRBJ1-2 TRBV24-1 TGTGCCACCAGTGGTAGTTCTAACTATGGCTACACCTTC CATSGSSNYGYTF
. many TRBJ2-2 TRBV9 TGTGCCAGCAGCGCCAGAACAGGAGGGGGGGGTGACGGGGAGCTGTTTTTT CASSARTGGGGDGELFF
. . TRBJ1-2 TRBV6-5 TGTGCCATAGGACGGAACTATGTCTCCACCTTC CAIGRNYVSTF
. many TRBJ1-1 TRBV20-1 TGCAGTGCTGCTCAGGGGAGGGGGAACACTGAAGCTTTCTTT CSAAQGRGNTEAFF
. . TRBJ2-1 TRBV5-8 TGTGCCAGCAGCATCGTACCGGACAGATACAATGAGCAGTTCTTC CASSIVPDRYNEQFF
. many TRBJ1-2 TRBV20-1 TGCAGTGCTAGAGTGCTTGGGGATGGTGGCTACACCTTC CSARVLGDGGYTF
. many TRBJ2-1 TRBV10-3 TGTGCCATCAGTGAGTCGAGGCCCCAACCCTTTTACAATGAGCAGTTCTTC CAISESRPQPFYNEQFF
. many TRBJ1-1 TRBV5-5 TGTGCCAGCAGCACCCAGGGGAACACTGAAGCTTTCTTT CASSTQGNTEAFF
. . TRBJ2-7 TRBV11-2 TGTGCCAGCAGCTTATACGTGGGTCCCTACGAGCAGTACTTC CASSLYVGPYEQYF
TRBD2 many TRBJ2-7 TRBV20-1 TGCAGTGCTAGCAGAACTAGCGGGGGAGCCGCCGGGGAGCAGTACTTC CSASRTSGGAAGEQYF
. many TRBJ2-1 TRBV2 TGTGCCAGCAGTGACTTTGGAGGGTTCAATGAGCAGTTCTTC CASSDFGGFNEQFF
TRBD2 many TRBJ2-1 TRBV5-1 TGCGCCAGCAGCTACGGACTAGCGGGTCTCTCCTACAATGAGCAGTTCTTC CASSYGLAGLSYNEQFF
. many TRBJ1-5 TRBV12-5 TGTGCTAGTGGCCCGACAGGTGCCCTTGATAGCAATCAGCCCCAGCATTTT CASGPTGALDSNQPQHF
. many TRBJ2-3 TRBV24-1 TGTGCCACCAGTGATACAACGGGTAACACAGATACGCAGTATTTT CATSDTTGNTDTQYF
. many TRBJ1-2 TRBV6-5 TGTGCCATAGGACGGAACTATGGCTACACCTTC CAIGRNYGYTF
TRBD2 few TRBJ2-3 TRBV20-1 TGCAGTGCTCTAGCGGGCACAGATACGCAGTATTTT CSALAGTDTQYF
. many TRBJ1-4 TRBV7-8 TGTGCCAGCAGAATAGGGGCAGTTGCAACTAATGAAAAACTGTTTTTT CASRIGAVATNEKLFF
. many TRBJ1-1 TRBV20-1 TGCAGTGCTAGAGATGGTGACAGAGAAGCTTTCTTT CSARDGDREAFF
. . TRBJ1-1 TRBV2 TGTGCCAGCAAGCGGGGGGGGATGAACACTGAAGCTTTCTTT CASKRGGMNTEAFF
. many TRBJ1-2 TRBV25-1 TGTGCCAGCAGTGAATTGTACGGAGCTAACTATGGCTACACCTTC CASSELYGANYGYTF
. many TRBJ2-1 TRBV6-1 TGTGCCAGCAGTGAAGGGCCAACGTCCTACAATGAGCAGTTCTTC CASSEGPTSYNEQFF
. many TRBJ2-1 TRBV5-1 TGCGCCAGCAGCTTGCAGACGTTAGAGAGTGAGCAGTTCTTC CASSLQTLESEQFF
. many TRBJ2-7 TRBV6-1 TGTGCCAGCAGTCCCCCGAATAGGCTGGGGGAGCAGTACTTC CASSPPNRLGEQYF
. many TRBJ2-6 TRBV20-1 TGCAGTGCTACACAGGCATCTGGGGCCAACGTCCTGACTTTC CSATQASGANVLTF
. many TRBJ1-2 TRBV20-1 TGCAGTGCTAGAGATATAGGGACCGACGAGACGGATGGCTACACCTTC CSARDIGTDETDGYTF
. many TRBJ2-7 TRBV5-1 TGCGCCAGCAGCTTGACGACAGGAGCCTACGAGCAGTACTTC CASSLTTGAYEQYF
. many TRBJ1-6 TRBV5-1 TGCGCCAGCAGCGATGGGGGTTTGAATTCACCCCTCCACTTT CASSDGGLNSPLHF
. many TRBJ1-1 TRBV5-1 TGCGCCAGCAGATCAACGGAGGGTGCCCGCGGTGAAGCTTTCTTT CASRSTEGARGEAFF
. many TRBJ1-4 TRBV7-2 TGTGCCAGCAGTAAGCTATCCAGGGGAACTAATGAAAAACTGTTTTTT CASSKLSRGTNEKLFF
. many TRBJ2-1 TRBV5-1 TGCGCCAGCAGCTTGGTGGTGACTAGTAACAACAATGAGCAGTTCTTC CASSLVVTSNNNEQFF
TRBD2 many TRBJ2-3 TRBV7-2 TGTGCCAGCAGCACCGTAGCGGGGGCCCCGACAGATACGCAGTATTTT CASSTVAGAPTDTQYF
TRBD1 many TRBJ2-6 TRBV19 TGTGCCAGTCTCCGGGACAGGGGGTTACCAGGGGCCAACGTCCTGACTTTC CASLRDRGLPGANVLTF
TRBD1 many TRBJ1-1 TRBV6-5 TGTGCCAGCAGCGGGACAGCAAACACTGAAGCTTTCTTT CASSGTANTEAFF
TRBD1 many TRBJ1-3 TRBV7-8 TGTGCCAGCAGGGGAAACAGGGGCTTCTCTGGAAACACCATATATTTT CASRGNRGFSGNTIYF
. many TRBJ2-2 TRBV29-1 TGCAGCGTTGGCGGGACCGGGGAGCTGTTTTTT CSVGGTGELFF
TRBD1 many TRBJ2-1 TRBV20-1 TGCAGTGCTAATTCCGGGACAGGGAAGGGTGAGCAGTTCTTC CSANSGTGKGEQFF
TRBD1 many TRBJ1-1 TRBV20-1 TGCAGTGCTGACAGGGGTTTAACTGAAGCTTTCTTT CSADRGLTEAFF
. many TRBJ1-2 TRBV12-3/TRBV12-4 TGTGCCAGCAGTCCCCGTGTGGGAATTAACTATGGCTACACCTTC CASSPRVGINYGYTF
. many TRBJ1-6 TRBV5-5 TGTGCCAGCAGCTTGTACCCAGGGGTGAATTCACCCCTCCACTTT CASSLYPGVNSPLHF
TRBD1 many TRBJ2-7 TRBV20-1 TGCAGTGCTCTAACCGGGACAGGGTGGCTAGGGCAGTACTTC CSALTGTGWLGQYF
. many TRBJ2-1 TRBV24-1 TGTGCCACCAGTGATTCACTAAGAAACAATGAGCAGTTCTTC CATSDSLRNNEQFF
. many TRBJ2-7 TRBV6-2/TRBV6-3 TGTGCCAGCACCCCAGGGAACTCCTACGAGCAGTACTTC CASTPGNSYEQYF
. many TRBJ1-1 TRBV5-1 TGCGCCAGCAGTTTCTCCCGGACACATAACACTGAAGCTTTCTTT CASSFSRTHNTEAFF
. many TRBJ1-1 TRBV7-2 TGTGCCAGCAGCTTAGATATTACGACTCTGAACACTGAAGCTTTCTTT CASSLDITTLNTEAFF